What follows is one T cell receptor (beta chain) and its context. Its antigen is as yet unknown. Indicated treatment: oral pan-JAK inhibitor, 5-10 mg twice daily. Both CD4+ and CD8+ T cells were separated by sorting PBMCs. This entry is derived from a study of CD8+ T cells in alopecia areata. For the study at large: Once tofacitinib had been taken for 6 to 18 months, 6 months off drug followed. Study-level results: Alphabeta T cells residing in normal skin are also sequenced in scalp samples. Many expanded lesional clones persisted during tofacitinib (in both scalp and blood).

Per germline, CDR1 GTSNPN and CDR2 SVGIG (reference sequence). There are 13 residues in the CDR3. The trim removed 3 bases at V and 5 bases at J, leaving 4 bases unmatched. cDNA prepared by RNA extraction and subsequent reverse transcription served as the template for sequencing. The assay was immunoSEQ multiplex PCR, and TCRdb's table has in-frame clones only and misses some. Of approximately 170,000 clones listed, about three fifths are singletons. The TCR comes from a human donor with alopecia areata. V usage is TRBV30 and J usage is TRBJ1-2; 9 bases agree with TRBD1. Sample: CD4+ T cells sorted from blood, taken at week 4, from a patient treated with tofacitinib. In nucleotides, the CDR3 is TGTGCCTGGAGGAACAGGGGGCTATATGGCTACACCTTC. Translation gives CAWRNRGLYGYTF.